This is a list of T cell receptor beta chains from one sample in a study of cytomegalovirus exposure and HLA in healthy donors. Here immunoSEQ multiplex PCR was the method, and the copy in TCRdb shows in-frame clones only, minus some. This table has 180,000 or so clones, approximately 70% appearing once. What was sequenced was PBMCs. The source is a human donor in good health. Both conserved end residues are part of each CDR3. The D gene is left open where the match is weak. Some rows have no size entry. The others give once, few or many, or a class for an expanded clone.

few	NA	TRBV7-2	TRBJ1-1	TGTGCCAGCTCCTGGGCAGGACAGAACACTGAAGCTTTCTTT	CASSWAGQNTEAFF
NA	TRBD2	TRBV5-6	TRBJ2-2	TGTGCCAGCAGTTATCTAGCGGGGCTTTACACCGGGGAGCTGTTTTTT	CASSYLAGLYTGELFF
NA	NA	TRBV5-1	TRBJ1-1	TGCGCCAGCAGCTTGGGTCGGAGGGGAGAGGGATACACTGAAGCTTTCTTT	CASSLGRRGEGYTEAFF
NA	NA	TRBV10-3	TRBJ1-1	TGTGCCATCAGTGTCGAGAGACAGCGTGAAGCTTTCTTT	CAISVERQREAFF
NA	TRBD1	TRBV7-9	TRBJ1-1	TGTGCCAGCAGCTTTCAACAGGACAGGCCGAACACTGAAGCTTTCTTT	CASSFQQDRPNTEAFF
NA	TRBD1	TRBV5-4	TRBJ1-4	TGTGCCAGCAGCCAAGACAGGGTGGGGGAAAAACTGTTTTTT	CASSQDRVGEKLFF
NA	TRBD2	TRBV7-6	TRBJ2-1	TGTGCCAGCAGCTTATTGCCTAGCGGCCACGCTAGCTCCTACAATGAGCAGTTCTTC	CASSLLPSGHASSYNEQFF
few	NA	TRBV11-2	TRBJ2-7	TGTGCCAGCAGCACCGCCGGGACCTACGAGCAGTACTTC	CASSTAGTYEQYF
NA	NA	TRBV29-1	TRBJ1-1	TGCAGCACAGGGCGAGAGGGGACGGGAGCTTTCTTT	CSTGREGTGAFF
NA	TRBD2	TRBV7-2	TRBJ2-7	TGTGCCAGCAGCTTAGCGCTAGCGGGGGTGGGTTCCTACGAGCAGTACTTC	CASSLALAGVGSYEQYF
NA	NA	TRBV15	TRBJ1-5	TGTGCCACCAGCAGTCCTATCTTCGATTCTTATAGCAATCAGCCCCAGCATTTT	CATSSPIFDSYSNQPQHF
NA	TRBD2	TRBV6-1	TRBJ2-1	TGTGCCAGCCAGAGACTAGCGGGAGGGGATGAGCAGTTCTTC	CASQRLAGGDEQFF
NA	TRBD2	TRBV7-9	TRBJ2-5	TGTGCCAGCAGCGGTGGGACTAGCGGGGGGCTCTTTCAAGAGACCCAGTACTTC	CASSGGTSGGLFQETQYF
once	TRBD1	TRBV4-1	TRBJ2-7	TGCGCCAGCAGCCGATCTCGGGACAGGTTCTACGAGCAGTACTTC	CASSRSRDRFYEQYF
NA	NA	TRBV30	TRBJ2-7	TGTGCCTGGAGTGTACTAGGGTTCTACGAGCAGTACTTC	CAWSVLGFYEQYF
NA	NA	TRBV5-1	TRBJ2-7	TGCGCCAGCAGCTTTTCAGGGGCGGGGGACGCCGCCTACGAGCAGTACTTC	CASSFSGAGDAAYEQYF
NA	TRBD1	TRBV19	TRBJ2-2	TGTGCCAGTAGTATAAGGACAGGGGGTAGAACCGGGGAGCTGTTTTTT	CASSIRTGGRTGELFF
NA	NA	TRBV27	TRBJ1-5	TGTGCCAGCAGTTTATTAAGGGGGCAGCCCCAGCATTTT	CASSLLRGQPQHF
NA	NA	TRBV9	TRBJ2-3	TGTGCCAGCAGCCCAATAATTACAGGGTACACAGATACGCAGTATTTT	CASSPIITGYTDTQYF
NA	NA	TRBV6-5	TRBJ1-5	TGTGCTGGCAGCCTCGGGGGTTGGGGCAATCAGCCCCAGCATTTT	CAGSLGGWGNQPQHF
NA	NA	TRBV7-2	TRBJ1-2	TGTGCCAGCAGCCCAGACTCTAAACGGGGCTACACCTTC	CASSPDSKRGYTF
NA	TRBD2	TRBV4-3	TRBJ2-1	TGCGCCAGCAGCCATCTAGCGGGGGGCAACAATGAGCAGTTCTTC	CASSHLAGGNNEQFF
NA	NA	TRBV19	TRBJ2-6	TGTGCCAGTAGTATACAGGTCCAATCCTCTGGGGCCAACGTCCTGACTTTC	CASSIQVQSSGANVLTF
few	NA	TRBV6-6	TRBJ1-1	TGTGCCAGCAGTCTACAGGACCCTCGTTGGGCTTTCTTT	CASSLQDPRWAFF
few	TRBD2	TRBV7-2	TRBJ2-5	TGTGCCAGCAGCCCGCGACTAGCGGGGGGGCCATATGAGACCCAGTACTTC	CASSPRLAGGPYETQYF
NA	TRBD1	TRBV19	TRBJ2-7	TGTGCCAGTAGTATCCTTCCCCGACAGGGGGTCTCCTACGAGCAGTACTTC	CASSILPRQGVSYEQYF
NA	NA	TRBV19	TRBJ2-5	TGTGCCAGTAGTACCACGACAGTACGGGTGGAGACCCAGTACTTC	CASSTTTVRVETQYF
NA	TRBD2	TRBV2	TRBJ2-7	TGTGCCAGCAGGGTTAGCGGGGGCTACGAGCAGTACTTC	CASRVSGGYEQYF
NA	NA	TRBV6-5	TRBJ2-1	TGTGCCAGCAGTTACTCCGCGGGGGCGGTCAATGAGCAGTTCTTC	CASSYSAGAVNEQFF
NA	TRBD2	TRBV10-2	TRBJ2-1	TGCGCCAGCAGTGGCTTTGGGGGGGTGGGAAATGAGCAGTTCTTC	CASSGFGGVGNEQFF
NA	TRBD1	TRBV2	TRBJ1-4	TGTGCCAGCAGCGCCAGACAGGGGGCTTGGGAAAAACTGTTTTTT	CASSARQGAWEKLFF
NA	NA	TRBV27	TRBJ1-5	TGTGCCAGCAGTTTAAGAGGCTGGGATCAGCCCCAGCATTTT	CASSLRGWDQPQHF
NA	NA	TRBV7-2	TRBJ2-7	TGTGCCAGCAGCTCCCAACCCACAGGGCTCGAGCAGTACTTC	CASSSQPTGLEQYF
NA	TRBD1	TRBV30	TRBJ1-5	TGTGCCTGGACTCCAGGACAGGGGGACCAGCCCCAGCATTTT	CAWTPGQGDQPQHF
NA	TRBD1	TRBV7-9	TRBJ1-2	TGTGCCAGCAGCCCCTGGGACAGGAGCCTCTATGGCTACACCTTC	CASSPWDRSLYGYTF
NA	TRBD1	TRBV19	TRBJ1-1	TGTGCCAGTAGTACCCCACCGGGACAGGTCGCTGAAGCTTTCTTT	CASSTPPGQVAEAFF
NA	NA	TRBV5-1	TRBJ1-3	TGCGCCAGCAGCGATGACAGGTCTGGAAACACCATATATTTT	CASSDDRSGNTIYF
NA	TRBD2	TRBV6-5	TRBJ2-1	TGTGCCAGCCGCGCAGCGGGGGACTCCTACAATGAGCAGTTCTTC	CASRAAGDSYNEQFF
NA	TRBD2	TRBV19	TRBJ2-1	TGTGCCAGTCGCGGTAGCGGGGGGGCTAATGAGCAGTTCTTC	CASRGSGGANEQFF
NA	NA	TRBV11-3	TRBJ2-1	TGTGCCAGCAGCCCCCATGGGGGGGGCCTCAATGAGCAGTTCTTC	CASSPHGGGLNEQFF
NA	NA	TRBV5-6	TRBJ2-4	TGTGCCAGCAGCTTGTTACAGGGCTTGGACTCGGTCAAAAACATTCAGTACTTC	CASSLLQGLDSVKNIQYF
NA	TRBD1	TRBV4-1	TRBJ2-1	TGCGCCAGCAGCCAAGGGGCAGGGGGCTCCTACAATGAGCAGTTCTTC	CASSQGAGGSYNEQFF
once	TRBD2	TRBV7-9	TRBJ2-3	TGTGCCAGCAGCTTAATAGCGGGGGGCACAGATACGCAGTATTTT	CASSLIAGGTDTQYF
NA	TRBD1	TRBV10-1	TRBJ2-3	TGCGCCAGCAGTTGGGACAGGGACACAGATACGCAGTATTTT	CASSWDRDTDTQYF
NA	NA	TRBV7-9	TRBJ1-4	TGTGCCAGCAGCTTAGCGCGCGAGACGCGGGGTGAAAAACTGTTTTTT	CASSLARETRGEKLFF
NA	TRBD1	TRBV25-1	TRBJ2-7	TGTGCCAGCAGTGCTTTATCCGGGACAGGTGATTCGGGCGAGCAGTACTTC	CASSALSGTGDSGEQYF
NA	NA	TRBV5-1	TRBJ1-5	TGCGCCAGCAGCTTGTCCCTCCGGGGATCTGGTCAGCCCCAGCATTTT	CASSLSLRGSGQPQHF
few	NA	TRBV14	TRBJ1-1	TGTGCCAGCAGCCGTTTATCGGACATGAACACTGAAGCTTTCTTT	CASSRLSDMNTEAFF
NA	TRBD1	TRBV7-9	TRBJ2-1	TGTGCCAGCAGCTTCAAGGGGGCAAATGAGCAGTTCTTC	CASSFKGANEQFF
NA	NA	TRBV2	TRBJ1-1	TGTGCCAGCAGCGCCGGGAGGAACACTGAAGCTTTCTTT	CASSAGRNTEAFF
once	NA	TRBV6-6	TRBJ2-5	TGTGCCAGCAGTTCCCTGGGAGGGGGGGCGCGTGAGACCCAGTACTTC	CASSSLGGGARETQYF
NA	NA	TRBV19	TRBJ1-1	TGTGCCAGTAGTATAGCCTCTTACGGGGGAACTGAAGCTTTCTTT	CASSIASYGGTEAFF
NA	TRBD1	TRBV9	TRBJ2-7	TGTGCCAGCAGCCCAACGGACAGGGGCTACGAGCAGTACTTC	CASSPTDRGYEQYF
NA	NA	TRBV27	TRBJ1-5	TGTGCCAGCAGTCCCGGGACGGGACACGGCGGTCAGCCCCAGCATTTT	CASSPGTGHGGQPQHF
NA	NA	TRBV7-9	TRBJ1-2	TGTGCCAGCAGCCGGACAGCTAACTATGGCTACACCTTC	CASSRTANYGYTF
NA	NA	TRBV7-9	TRBJ2-2	TGTGCCAGCAGCCCTCGGTTCGGGCTGTTTTTT	CASSPRFGLFF
NA	TRBD2	TRBV7-3	TRBJ2-7	TGTGCCAGCAGCCCCGGCCTCGGGGGGGGCGACGAGCAGTACTTC	CASSPGLGGGDEQYF
NA	NA	TRBV19	TRBJ1-5	TGTGCCAGTAGTCCGGTTGATCAGCCCCAGCATTTT	CASSPVDQPQHF
NA	TRBD2	TRBV18	TRBJ2-1	TGTGCCAGCTCACCTAGGCTAGCGGACAATGAGCAGTTCTTC	CASSPRLADNEQFF